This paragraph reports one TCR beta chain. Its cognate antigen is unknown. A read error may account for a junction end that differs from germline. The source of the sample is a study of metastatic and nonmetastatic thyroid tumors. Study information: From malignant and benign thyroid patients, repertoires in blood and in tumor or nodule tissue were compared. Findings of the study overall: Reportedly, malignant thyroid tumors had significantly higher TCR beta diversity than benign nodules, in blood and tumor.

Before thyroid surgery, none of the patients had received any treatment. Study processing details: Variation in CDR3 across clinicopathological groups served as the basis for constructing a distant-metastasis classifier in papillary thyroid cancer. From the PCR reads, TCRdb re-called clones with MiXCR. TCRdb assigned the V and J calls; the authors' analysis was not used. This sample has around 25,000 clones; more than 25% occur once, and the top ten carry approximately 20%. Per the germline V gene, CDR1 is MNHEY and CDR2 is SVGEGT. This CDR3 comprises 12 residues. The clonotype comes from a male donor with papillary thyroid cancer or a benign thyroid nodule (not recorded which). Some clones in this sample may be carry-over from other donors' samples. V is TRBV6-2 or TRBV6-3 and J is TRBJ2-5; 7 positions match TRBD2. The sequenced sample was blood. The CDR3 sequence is CSSITGLGTQYF. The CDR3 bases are TGTTCCAGCATTACCGGACTAGGGACCCAGTACTTC.